Listed here are 23 T cell receptor beta chains from one sample, sequenced in a study of blood T cell repertoires in COVID-19. Using immunoSEQ multiplex PCR, the repertoire was profiled, and TCRdb retains in-frame clones only, with some absent. The data contain 150,000 to 200,000 clones, roughly 80% of them singletons. The sequenced sample consisted of peripheral blood. All receptors come from an elderly woman with acute or convalescent COVID-19.

This chain links TRBV2 with TRBJ2-5, with D perhaps matching TRBD2 (5 bases). CDR3 length: 15 amino acids. Germline lookup yields CDR1 SNHLY and CDR2 FYNNEI. V was trimmed by 6 bases and J by 7 bases, leaving 21 bases between them. The CDR3: CASSQGLNRPGTQYF. CDR3 sequence (DNA): TGTGCCAGCAGCCAAGGACTCAACCGACCTGGGACCCAGTACTTC. Drawing the rest from reference TRBV2 and TRBJ2-5, the complete variable domain is EPEVTQTPSHQVTQMGQEVILRCVPISNHLYFYWYRQILGQKVEFLVSFYNNEISEKSEIFDDQFSVERPDGSNFTLKIRSTKLEDSAMYFCASSQGLNRPGTQYFGPGTRLLVL.

The rearrangement joins TRBV2 to TRBJ1-1; D unresolved. CDR3 size: 14 residues. The V end was cut by 6 bases, the J end by 1 base, with 12 bases between. Germline lookup yields CDR1 SNHLY and CDR2 FYNNEI. The CDR3 DNA follows: TGTGCCAGCAGGTCCTTGGGCGAGAACACTGAAGCTTTCTTT. This codes for CASRSLGENTEAFF.

This chain connects TRBV7-3 to TRBJ2-3; TRBD1 matches 9 bases. This CDR3 region has 15 residues. CDR1 and CDR2 (germline): SGHTA, FQGTGA. Losses at the gene ends were 6 bases for V and 3 bases for J; bases not matched to a gene: 7. CDR3 in amino acids: CASSPGQGRTDTQYF. The CDR3 DNA reads as TGTGCCAGCAGTCCCGGACAGGGGAGGACAGATACGCAGTATTTT.

The chain recombines TRBV19 with TRBJ1-5, with D possibly being TRBD1 (6 bases). This CDR3 has 16 residues. V lost 4 bases to trimming and J lost 4 bases, with 17 bases between them. Germline CDR1 LNHDA, CDR2 SQIVND (reference sequence). In DNA, the CDR3 is TGTGCCAGTAGTACTTCCTCGGGGGGGGCTAATCAGCCCCAGCATTTT. Its translation: CASSTSSGGANQPQHF.

The V call is TRBV19, the J call TRBJ2-7; D remains unclear. CDR3 length equals 14 residues. The ends were cut back, 3 bases at V and 5 bases at J, with 14 bases in the middle. CDR1 is LNHDA and CDR2 is SQIVND in the germline V gene (reference sequence). CDR3 sequence: CASSMGLDWDEQYF. The DNA of the CDR3 is TGTGCCAGTAGTATGGGCTTGGATTGGGACGAGCAGTACTTC.

This clone came up a few times. This rearrangement joins TRBV30 to TRBJ2-2, with D possibly TRBD2 on 5 matching bases. The germline V gene has CDR1 GTSNPN and CDR2 SVGIG (reference sequence). V was trimmed by 7 bases and J by 4 bases, leaving 10 bases between them. This CDR3 has 12 amino acids. The DNA for the CDR3 is TGTGCCTTTCGAGGGCCCACCGGGGAGCTGTTTTTT. Translated: CAFRGPTGELFF. The full variable domain, its missing parts supplied by reference TRBV30 and TRBJ2-2, is SQTIHQWPATLVQPVGSPLSLECTVEGTSNPNLYWYRQAAGRGLQLLFYSVGIGQISSEVPQNLSASRPQDRQFILSSKKLLLSDSGFYLCAFRGPTGELFFGEGSRLTVL.

This clone has a single count. The rearrangement links TRBV21-1 to TRBJ1-2; the table's D call of TRBD1 was not tested on the DNA. TRBV21-1 is designated a pseudogene. The CDR3 extends over 14 amino acids. As DNA, the CDR3 is TGTGCCAGCAGCGACCGGGACAGGGACTATGGCTACACCTTC. This encodes CASSDRDRDYGYTF.

The chain employs TRBV5-1 and TRBJ2-7; weak D call: TRBD1 (5 bases). Trimming left V 3 bases short and J 5 bases short, with 9 bases between. There are 12 residues in the CDR3. Germline V gene sequence: CDR1 SGHRS, CDR2 YFSETQ. The CDR3 reads CASSSRGNEQYF. DNA for the CDR3: TGCGCCAGCAGCTCAAGGGGCAACGAGCAGTACTTC.

In this sample, this clone turned up a few times. The chain joins TRBV20-1 to TRBJ1-6, with TRBD1 as a possible D gene (5 bases). The V and J ends lost 3 bases and 5 bases respectively, with 14 bases between them. Germline V CDR1 and CDR2: DFQATT, SNEGSKA (reference sequence). The CDR3 is made up of 15 amino acids. CDR3 DNA sequence: TGCAGTGCTAGTCCCGCCTCAGGGAATAATTCACCCCTCCACTTT. This translates into CSASPASGNNSPLHF.

This clone was seen only a few times. The chain recombines TRBV4-3 with TRBJ2-7, with D perhaps TRBD1 (5 bases). This CDR3 has 14 residues. CDR1 is LGHNA, CDR2 YSLEER, per germline. Between the trimmed V and J ends, which lost 6 bases and 2 bases, there was a span of 14 bases. Here the CDR3 reads CASSRDSLTYEQYF. The CDR3 DNA reads TGCGCCAGCAGTCGAGACAGTCTTACCTACGAGCAGTACTTC.

The chain has TRBV28 and TRBJ1-1; 10 nucleotides line up with TRBD1. The CDR3 totals 13 residues. V lost 8 bases and J lost 0; bases outside the gene matches: 0. Germline V gene data show CDR1 as MDHEN and CDR2 as SYDVKM. DNA for the CDR3: TGTGCCAGCGGGACAGGGGTGAACACTGAAGCTTTCTTT. Residues: CASGTGVNTEAFF.

This rearrangement joins TRBV11-3 to TRBJ2-3; TRBD1 aligns across 8 bases. The V segment lost 3 bases and the J segment 2 bases; nucleotides outside the gene matches: 1. The germline CDR1 and CDR2 sequences are SGHNT and YENEEA. The CDR3 runs 14 residues. CDR3 protein: CASSLDRVTDTQYF. CDR3 in DNA: TGTGCCAGCAGCTTGGACAGGGTCACAGATACGCAGTATTTT.

The chain recombines TRBV4-2 with TRBJ1-5; no reliable D call. Per the germline V gene, CDR1 is LGHNA and CDR2 is YNFKEQ. This CDR3 comprises 16 residues. The germline V and J ends were trimmed by 5 bases and 0 bases, with 14 bases remaining between them. This CDR3 is CASSLGSGYSNQPQHF. DNA of the CDR3: TGTGCCAGCAGCTTGGGGTCGGGGTATAGCAATCAGCCCCAGCATTTT.

This clone was detected only once. The J gene is TRBJ2-7, the V gene TRBV2, with 14 bases fitting TRBD2. Germline trimming cut 4 bases from V and 6 bases from J; bases unmatched to any gene: 5. The CDR3 length is 15 residues. The germline V gene has CDR1 SNHLY and CDR2 FYNNEI. CDR3 region: CASSGTSGRFSEQYF. Written as DNA, the CDR3 is TGTGCCAGCAGTGGGACTAGCGGGAGGTTCTCCGAGCAGTACTTC. Complete variable domain (other parts from reference TRBV2 and TRBJ2-7): EPEVTQTPSHQVTQMGQEVILRCVPISNHLYFYWYRQILGQKVEFLVSFYNNEISEKSEIFDDQFSVERPDGSNFTLKIRSTKLEDSAMYFCASSGTSGRFSEQYFGPGTRLTVT.

The chain is built from TRBV7-2 and TRBJ2-1; 10 bases are a match to TRBD2. Germline CDR1 SGHTA, CDR2 FQGNSA. Trimming cost V 1 base and J 2 bases; bases outside gene matches: 8. The length of the CDR3 is 18 residues. CDR3 protein: CASSLGMAGLATYNEQFF. In DNA form, the CDR3 reads TGTGCCAGCAGCTTAGGGATGGCGGGACTAGCGACCTACAATGAGCAGTTCTTC. The full variable domain, rest sourced from reference TRBV7-2 and TRBJ2-1, is GAGVSQSPSNKVTEKGKDVELRCDPISGHTALYWYRQSLGQGLEFLIYFQGNSAPDKSGLPSDRFSAERTGGSVSTLTIQRTQQEDSAVYLCASSLGMAGLATYNEQFFGPGTRLTVL.

This clone was detected a few times. The V and J genes are TRBV19 and TRBJ1-5; D is unresolved. The CDR3 is 16 residues long. Germline CDR1 and CDR2: LNHDA and SQIVND (reference sequence). Trimming removed 3 bases at V and 1 base at J, with 13 bases between. CDR3 bases: TGTGCCAGTAGTATTGAGGGTGTGCGAAGCAATCAGCCCCAGCATTTT. It specifies CASSIEGVRSNQPQHF.

The chain uses TRBV7-2 and TRBJ2-1; TRBD2 matches at 15 bases. The V gene end was trimmed by 5 bases and the J gene end by 6 bases; junction bases not matched to a gene: 8. The CDR3 sequence is 17 residues long. Germline loops: CDR1 SGHTA, CDR2 FQGNSA. The CDR3 region is CASSLPGLAGGSNEQFF. For the CDR3, the DNA is TGTGCCAGCAGCCTACCGGGACTAGCGGGGGGTAGCAATGAGCAGTTCTTC.

This clone was detected a few times. V is TRBV30 and J is TRBJ1-2, with TRBD1 matching 7 bases. The CDR3 contains 14 residues. Germline V CDR1 and CDR2: GTSNPN, SVGIG (reference sequence). V lost 1 base to trimming and J lost 8 bases; unmatched junction nucleotides: 10. CDR3 in amino acids: CAWSAEGGAWGYTF. The CDR3 DNA is TGTGCCTGGAGTGCGGAAGGGGGCGCTTGGGGCTACACCTTC.

The chain is built from TRBV3-1 (or the pseudogene TRBV3-2) and TRBJ2-5; 11 bases fit TRBD2. The CDR3 has 18 residues. The germline V gene has CDR1 LGHDT and CDR2 YNNKEL (reference sequence). The J segment lost 2 bases and the V segment lost 4 bases, leaving 12 bases of the junction unmatched. In nucleotides, the CDR3 is TGTGCCAGCAGCCGACTTAGCGGGAGGGCCGTAAATCAAGAGACCCAGTACTTC. As protein: CASSRLSGRAVNQETQYF.

This clone was seen more than once but under ten times. This rearrangement joins TRBV5-1 to TRBJ1-6; D is ambiguous. The germline V and J ends were trimmed by 5 bases and 5 bases, with 11 bases remaining between them. Germline CDR1 SGHRS, CDR2 YFSETQ. This CDR3 is built from 14 residues. The CDR3 region is CASREGVNNSPLHF. In nucleotides, the CDR3 is TGCGCCAGCAGGGAAGGAGTTAATAATTCACCCCTCCACTTT.

The chain carries TRBV7-2 and TRBJ2-1; TRBD2 matches at 14 bases. The junction had 5 bases not matched to a gene; V was cut back by 3 bases and J by 7 bases. The CDR3 is 16 amino acids. Germline CDR1 reads SGHTA; CDR2 reads FQGNSA. CDR3 region: CASSLTSGRAGNEQFF. The CDR3 DNA is TGTGCCAGCAGCTTGACTAGCGGGAGGGCCGGGAATGAGCAGTTCTTC.

The chain recombines TRBV5-1 with TRBJ1-1; 7 bases are shared with TRBD1. Germline CDR1 is SGHRS and CDR2 is YFSETQ. The CDR3 extends over 12 amino acids. J was trimmed by 9 bases and V by 2 bases; bases with no gene match: 4. The CDR3 nucleotides read TGCGCCAGCAGCTTCGGACAGGCCCAAGCTTTCTTT. Translation: CASSFGQAQAFF.

The chain employs TRBV9 and TRBJ2-5, with 7 bases matching TRBD2. The CDR3 contains 15 residues. The V gene end was trimmed by 6 bases and the J gene end by 0 bases; junction bases not matched to a gene: 8. Looked up from germline, CDR1 is SGDLS and CDR2 is YYNGEE. CDR3 nucleotide sequence: TGTGCCAGCAACTTAGTGGGGGGGTACCAAGAGACCCAGTACTTC. This translates into CASNLVGGYQETQYF.